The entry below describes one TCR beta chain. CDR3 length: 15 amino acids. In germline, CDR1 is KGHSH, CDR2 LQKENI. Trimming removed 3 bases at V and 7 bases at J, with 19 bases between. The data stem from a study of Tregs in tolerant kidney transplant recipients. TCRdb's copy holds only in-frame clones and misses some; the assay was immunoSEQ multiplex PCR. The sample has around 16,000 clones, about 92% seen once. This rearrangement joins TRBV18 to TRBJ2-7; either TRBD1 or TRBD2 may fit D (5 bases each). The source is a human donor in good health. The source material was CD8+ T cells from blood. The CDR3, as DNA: TGTGCCAGCTCACCCGGGGCGTCGAAGTCGGGGGAGCAGTACTTC. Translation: CASSPGASKSGEQYF.